This TCR beta chain was obtained from a study of neoadjuvant anti-PD-1 for oral cavity cancer. This clone was counted a few times. CDR1 SGHRS and CDR2 YFSETQ come from the germline V gene. V lost 4 bases and J 4 bases, leaving 15 bases between the germline ends. The CDR3 has 14 residues. Clones were sequenced by immunoSEQ multiplex PCR, and TCRdb holds only the in-frame ones, with some missing. The table has 12,000 to 15,000 clones, 55% to 85% seen once. The genes are TRBV5-1 and TRBJ2-7; D uncertain. The TCR comes from a person aged 35-79 years with oral cavity squamous cell carcinoma. Sequencing used PBMCs, obtained before nivolumab (anti-PD-1) treatment. Here the CDR3 reads CASSPMPPSYEQYF. In DNA, the CDR3 is TGCGCCAGCAGCCCGATGCCACCATCGTACGAGCAGTACTTC.